These 3 T cell receptor beta chains originate from one sample sequenced in a study of cytomegalovirus exposure and HLA in healthy donors. PCR used 60 Vbeta primers and 13 Jbeta primers. Using immunoSEQ multiplex PCR, the repertoire was profiled, and TCRdb retains in-frame clones only, with some absent. The data contain about 140,000 clones, 75% to 90% of them singletons. The source material was PBMCs. These receptors came from a man aged 40-49 years in good health and CMV-seronegative.

The chain carries TRBV19 and TRBJ2-7; 10 bases line up with TRBD1. With 6 bases clipped from V and 4 bases from J, the junction kept 3 bases outside the gene matches. In germline, CDR1 is LNHDA, CDR2 SQIVND (reference sequence). The length of the CDR3 is 13 residues. The CDR3 bases are TGTGCCAGTAGCTCGGACAGGGGGTACGAGCAGTACTTC. It specifies CASSSDRGYEQYF.

The rearrangement uses TRBV7-9 and TRBJ2-7; 12 bases line up with TRBD2. The CDR3 has 17 residues. Germline CDR1 SEHNR, CDR2 FQNEAQ (reference sequence). With V trimmed by 6 bases and J by 2 bases, 11 bases remained unmatched. CDR3 DNA: TGTGCCAGCAGTTCAACTAGCGGGGGGCTTAAAACCTACGAGCAGTACTTC. It specifies CASSSTSGGLKTYEQYF.

As DNA, the CDR3 is TGCGCCAGCAGCTCAGACCAGGGGAGCGGTGAAAAACTGTTTTTT. This codes for CASSSDQGSGEKLFF. The chain links TRBV5-1 to TRBJ1-4; perhaps TRBD1 as D (6 bases). Trimming shortened V by 3 bases and J by 7 bases, and 16 bases separated the two germline ends. Germline CDR1 and CDR2: SGHRS and YFSETQ. This CDR3 has 15 residues.